This T cell receptor beta chain was found in a study of tumor-infiltrating lymphocytes in primary liver carcinoma. Study-wide background: Patients of both sexes were 30 to 69 years old. Study-level points and caveats: Tumors significantly exceeded blood in top-250-clone fraction (p = 0.039). Bulk unsorted sampling precluded comparing CD4+ and CD8+ repertoires.

This clonotype was recorded once. Its matching antigen is unknown. The junction differs from germline at one of its ends, possibly a read error. The authors made TCR beta cDNA from around 500 ng total RNA with a constant-region primer. ARM-PCR, slightly modified, supplied the TCR beta libraries through three nested multiplex PCR rounds. Using its own MiXCR run on the multiplex PCR reads, TCRdb lists one record per CDR3 protein. The sample records approximately 300,000 distinct CDR3 sequences, 65% being singletons. Both blood RNA, taken from unsorted whole blood, and germline DNA were extracted. The patients, who had chronic HBV infection, were treatment-naive (untreated). This TCR came from a man between 40 and 49 years old with primary liver carcinoma and hepatitis B virus infection. The sequenced material came from peripheral blood.

CDR3 bases: TGTCCCAGCAGCCGACAGGCAAGCTACGAGCAGTACTTC. Translating gives CPSSRQASYEQYF. The chain has TRBV6-1 and TRBJ2-7; a possible D gene is TRBD1 (6 bases). CDR1 and CDR2 from the germline V gene are MNHNS and SASEGT. The CDR3 runs 13 residues.